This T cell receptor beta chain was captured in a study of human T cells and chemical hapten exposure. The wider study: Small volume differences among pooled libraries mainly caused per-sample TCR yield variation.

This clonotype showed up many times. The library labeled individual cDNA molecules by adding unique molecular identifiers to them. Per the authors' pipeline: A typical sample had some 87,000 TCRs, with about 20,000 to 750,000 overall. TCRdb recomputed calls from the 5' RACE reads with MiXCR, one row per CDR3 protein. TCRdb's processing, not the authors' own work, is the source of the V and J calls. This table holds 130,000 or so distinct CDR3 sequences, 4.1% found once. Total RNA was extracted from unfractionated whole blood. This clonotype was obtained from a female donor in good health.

The CDR3 DNA reads TGTGCCAGCAGCCTTAGAGGACTAGCGGGGATCGGGTTTTACAATGAGCAGTTCTTC. It is translated as CASSLRGLAGIGFYNEQFF. V and J are TRBV7-2 and TRBJ2-1, with 12 bases fitting TRBD2. CDR1 is SGHTA, CDR2 FQGNSA, per germline. CDR3 length equals 19 residues. Trimming cost V 5 bases and J 4 bases; bases outside gene matches: 15.